Described below is a single TCR beta chain sequence and its context. TCRdb keeps only in-frame clones here, not all; method: immunoSEQ multiplex PCR. The sample includes about 20,000 clones, approximately 80% seen only once; the top ten take around 52%. The CDR3 is made up of 14 amino acids. The germline CDR1 and CDR2 sequences are ENHRY and SYGVKD. V was shortened by 4 bases and J by 4 bases, with 14 bases between the two germline ends. As to treatment: randomized to nivolumab then ipilimumab (arm A) or the reverse (arm B). These data come from a study of sequential checkpoint blockade in melanoma. The rearrangement links TRBV10-3 to TRBJ2-7; a possible D gene is TRBD1 (5 bases). Source: CD8+ T cells sorted from blood (inferred from file names), taken from a patient given nivolumab and ipilimumab in sequence. The clonotype was recovered from a human donor with melanoma. CDR3 sequence reads: CAISGPGKDYEQYF. The DNA for the CDR3 is TGTGCCATCAGTGGCCCAGGGAAAGATTACGAGCAGTACTTC.